The clone carrying this TCR beta chain has at least ten counts. The antigen is undetermined. Time point given: newly diagnosed GD, antithyroid drugs for less than 3 months. Extracted PBMC RNA gave rise to the TCR library. This entry belongs to a study of regulatory T cells in long-lasting Graves disease. General study findings and limits: Fewer public clonotypes were shared by new patients (roughly 910) than by persistent patients (2,741).

HTBI primers from iRepertoire and Arm-PCR of CDR3 regions yielded the TCR beta libraries. TCRdb recomputed calls from the multiplex PCR reads with MiXCR, one row per CDR3 protein. The sample lists 450,000 to 500,000 distinct CDR3 sequences, roughly 17% occurring once. This sample was also put to use in a study of T cells in Graves' hyperthyroidism and ophthalmopathy. From that study: HTBI primers were employed in a first-round RT-PCR of the TCR CDR3. The blood repertoire included most of the expanded thyroid clonotypes above 0.001.

The sequence derives from a man in his forties with Graves disease. The sample consisted of peripheral blood mononuclear cells (PBMCs), taken at new diagnosis, from a patient treated with antithyroid drugs.

The CDR3 reads CASRAGQGAQRYNEQFF. The CDR3 DNA sequence: TGTGCCAGCAGGGCGGGACAGGGGGCTCAGCGTTACAATGAGCAGTTCTTC. The V and J genes are TRBV2 and TRBJ2-1; TRBD1 agrees at 12 bases. V was clipped by 6 bases and J by 4 bases; unmatched bases: 10. CDR1 is SNHLY, CDR2 FYNNEI, per germline. This CDR3 comprises 17 residues.